This TCR beta chain derives from a study of shared clonotypes between healthy human individuals. Evenly divided among several immunoSEQ plates was the genomic DNA of each subset. Profiled with immunoSEQ multiplex PCR; TCRdb holds only in-frame clones, not every one. Among roughly 480,000 clones listed, about 80% were seen once. The specimen was PBMCs. The receptor was derived from a woman between 35 and 50 years old in good health. Some clones in this sample may be carry-over from other donors' samples.

The CDR3 loop is CASRTSGSTDTQYF. The CDR3 bases are TGTGCCAGCAGGACTAGCGGATCCACAGATACGCAGTATTTT. This chain connects TRBV7-9 to TRBJ2-3; 9 bases are shared with TRBD2. Germline loops: CDR1 SEHNR, CDR2 FQNEAQ (reference sequence). The length of the CDR3 is 14 residues. The V and J ends lost 6 bases and 2 bases, in that order; junction bases with no gene match: 3. Complete variable domain (other parts from reference TRBV7-9 and TRBJ2-3): DTGVSQNPRHKITKRGQNVTFRCDPISEHNRLYWYRQTLGQGPEFLTYFQNEAQLEKSRLLSDRFSAERPKGSFSTLEIQRTEQGDSAMYLCASRTSGSTDTQYFGPGTRLTVL.